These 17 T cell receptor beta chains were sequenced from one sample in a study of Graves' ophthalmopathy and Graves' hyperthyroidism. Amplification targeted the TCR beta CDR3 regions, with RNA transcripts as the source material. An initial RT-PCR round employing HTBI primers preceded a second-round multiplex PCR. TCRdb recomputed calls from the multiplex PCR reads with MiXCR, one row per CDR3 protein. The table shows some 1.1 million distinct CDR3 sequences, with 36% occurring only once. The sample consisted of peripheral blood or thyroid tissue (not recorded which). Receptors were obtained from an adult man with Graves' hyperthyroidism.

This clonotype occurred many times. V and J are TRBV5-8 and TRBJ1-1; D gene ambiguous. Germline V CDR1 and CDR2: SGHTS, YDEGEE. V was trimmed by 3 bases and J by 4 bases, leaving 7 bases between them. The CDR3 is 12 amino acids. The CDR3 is CASSSTLTEAFF. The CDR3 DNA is TGTGCCAGCAGCTCCACTCTCACTGAAGCTTTCTTT. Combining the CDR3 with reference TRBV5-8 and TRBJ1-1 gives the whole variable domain EAGVTQSPTHLIKTRGQQATLRCSPISGHTSVYWYQQALGLGLQFLLWYDEGEERNRGNFPPRFSGRQFPNYSSELNVNALELEDSALYLCASSSTLTEAFFGQGTRLTVV.

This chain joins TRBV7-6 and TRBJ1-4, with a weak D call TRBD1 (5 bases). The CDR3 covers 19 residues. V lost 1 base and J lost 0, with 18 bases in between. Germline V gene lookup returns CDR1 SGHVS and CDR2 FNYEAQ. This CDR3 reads CASSLGAGTFTPTNEKLFF. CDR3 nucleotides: TGTGCCAGCAGCTTAGGAGCCGGGACCTTCACCCCAACTAATGAAAAACTGTTTTTT.

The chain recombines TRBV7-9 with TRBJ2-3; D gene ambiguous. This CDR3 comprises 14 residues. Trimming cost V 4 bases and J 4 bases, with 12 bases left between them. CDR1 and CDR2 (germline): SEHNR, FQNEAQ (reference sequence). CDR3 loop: CASSSRVSADTQYF. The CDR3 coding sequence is TGTGCCAGCAGCTCTAGGGTTTCCGCAGATACGCAGTATTTT.

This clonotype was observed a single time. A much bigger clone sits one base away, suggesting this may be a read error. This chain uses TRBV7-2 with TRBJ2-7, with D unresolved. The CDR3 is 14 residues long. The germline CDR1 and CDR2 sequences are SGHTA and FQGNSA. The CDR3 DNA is TGTGCCAACAGCCAAACAGTCGCCGCCTACGAGCAGTACTTC. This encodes CANSQTVAAYEQYF.

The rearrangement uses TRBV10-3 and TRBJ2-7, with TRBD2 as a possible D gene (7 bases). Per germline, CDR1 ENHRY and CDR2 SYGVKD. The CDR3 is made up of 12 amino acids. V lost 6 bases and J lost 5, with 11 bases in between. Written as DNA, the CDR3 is TGTGCCATCAGGGCGGGGGCACACGAGCAGTACTTC. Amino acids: CAIRAGAHEQYF.

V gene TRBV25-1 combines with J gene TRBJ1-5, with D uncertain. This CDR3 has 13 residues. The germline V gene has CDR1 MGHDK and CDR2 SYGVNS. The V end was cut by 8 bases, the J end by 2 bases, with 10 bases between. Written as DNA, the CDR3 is TGTGCCAGCCATGACGGAGGCAATCAGCCCCAGCATTTT. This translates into CASHDGGNQPQHF.

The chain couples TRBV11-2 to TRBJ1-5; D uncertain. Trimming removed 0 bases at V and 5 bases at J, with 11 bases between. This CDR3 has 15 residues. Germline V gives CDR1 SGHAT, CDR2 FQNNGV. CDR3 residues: CASSLDRPGYQPQHF. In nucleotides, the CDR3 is TGTGCCAGCAGCTTAGATCGGCCGGGCTATCAGCCCCAGCATTTT. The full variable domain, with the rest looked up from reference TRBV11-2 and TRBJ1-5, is EAGVAQSPRYKIIEKRQSVAFWCNPISGHATLYWYQQILGQGPKLLIQFQNNGVVDDSQLPKDRFSAERLKGVDSTLKIQPAKLEDSAVYLCASSLDRPGYQPQHFGDGTRLSIL.

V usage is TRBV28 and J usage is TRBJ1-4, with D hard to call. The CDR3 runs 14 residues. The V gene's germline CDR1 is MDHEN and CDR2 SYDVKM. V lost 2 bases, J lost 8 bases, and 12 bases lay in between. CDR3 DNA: TGTGCCAGCAGTTTAAGATTGGGCGGAGAAAAACTGTTTTTT. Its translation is CASSLRLGGEKLFF.

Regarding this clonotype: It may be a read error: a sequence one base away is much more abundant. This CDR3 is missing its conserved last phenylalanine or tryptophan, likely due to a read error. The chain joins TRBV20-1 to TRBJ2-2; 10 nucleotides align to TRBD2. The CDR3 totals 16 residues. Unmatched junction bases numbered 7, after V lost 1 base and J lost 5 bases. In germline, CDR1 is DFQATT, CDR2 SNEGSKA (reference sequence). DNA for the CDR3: TGCAGTGCTAGAGCGGGCGGTAGCGGGGGGACCGGGGAGCTGTTTTCT. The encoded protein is CSARAGGSGGTGELFS.

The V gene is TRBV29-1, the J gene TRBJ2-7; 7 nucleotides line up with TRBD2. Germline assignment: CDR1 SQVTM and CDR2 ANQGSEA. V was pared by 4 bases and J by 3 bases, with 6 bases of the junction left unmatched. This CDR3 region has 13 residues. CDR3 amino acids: CSVGGGGFYEQYF. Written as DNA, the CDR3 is TGCAGCGTTGGGGGGGGAGGGTTCTACGAGCAGTACTTC.

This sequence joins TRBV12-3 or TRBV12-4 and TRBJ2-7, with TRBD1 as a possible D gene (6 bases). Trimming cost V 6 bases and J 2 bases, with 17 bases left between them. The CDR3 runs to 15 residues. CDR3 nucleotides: TGTGCCAGCAGGTCGACAGGACCTGGGACCTACGAGCAGTACTTC. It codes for CASRSTGPGTYEQYF.

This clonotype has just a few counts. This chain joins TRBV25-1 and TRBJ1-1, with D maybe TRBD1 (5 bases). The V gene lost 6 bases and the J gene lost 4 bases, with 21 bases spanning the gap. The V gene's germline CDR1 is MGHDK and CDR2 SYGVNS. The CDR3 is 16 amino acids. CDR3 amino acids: CASRPADGLGGTEAFF. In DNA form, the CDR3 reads TGTGCCAGCAGACCGGCGGACGGACTCGGGGGCACTGAAGCTTTCTTT.

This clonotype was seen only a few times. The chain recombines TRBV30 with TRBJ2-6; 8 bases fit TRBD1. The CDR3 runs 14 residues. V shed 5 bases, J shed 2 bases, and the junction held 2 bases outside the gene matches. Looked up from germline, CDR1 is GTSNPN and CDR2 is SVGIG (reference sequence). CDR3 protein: CAWETGAGANVLTF. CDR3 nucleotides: TGTGCCTGGGAGACAGGGGCTGGGGCCAACGTCCTGACTTTC.

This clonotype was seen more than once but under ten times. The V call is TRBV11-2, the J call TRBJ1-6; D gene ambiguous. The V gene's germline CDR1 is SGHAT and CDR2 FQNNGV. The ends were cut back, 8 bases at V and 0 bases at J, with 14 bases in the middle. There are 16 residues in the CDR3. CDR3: CASSDARSSYNSPLHF. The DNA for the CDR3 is TGTGCCAGCTCGGACGCAAGGAGCTCCTATAATTCACCCCTCCACTTT.

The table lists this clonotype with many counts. This CDR3 reads CASSYVGPISDEQYF. CDR3 bases: TGTGCCAGCAGTTACGTTGGCCCTATATCGGACGAGCAGTACTTC. The chain has TRBV6-6 and TRBJ2-7; D uncertain. CDR3 length equals 15 residues. Germline CDR1 is MNHNY and CDR2 is SVGAGI (reference sequence). V shed 2 bases and J shed 5 bases, with 16 bases lying between them.

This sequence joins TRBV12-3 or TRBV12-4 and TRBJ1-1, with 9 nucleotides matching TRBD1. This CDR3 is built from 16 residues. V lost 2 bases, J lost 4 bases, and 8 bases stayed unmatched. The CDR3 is CASSLTGTGRGTEAFF. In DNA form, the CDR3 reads TGTGCCAGCAGTTTAACGGGGACAGGGAGGGGCACTGAAGCTTTCTTT.

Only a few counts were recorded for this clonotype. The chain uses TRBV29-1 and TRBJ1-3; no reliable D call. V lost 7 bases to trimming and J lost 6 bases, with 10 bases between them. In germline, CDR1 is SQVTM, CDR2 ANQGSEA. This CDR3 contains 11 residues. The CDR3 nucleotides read TGCAGCGCCTTAAGCTTAAACACCATATATTTT. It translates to CSALSLNTIYF.